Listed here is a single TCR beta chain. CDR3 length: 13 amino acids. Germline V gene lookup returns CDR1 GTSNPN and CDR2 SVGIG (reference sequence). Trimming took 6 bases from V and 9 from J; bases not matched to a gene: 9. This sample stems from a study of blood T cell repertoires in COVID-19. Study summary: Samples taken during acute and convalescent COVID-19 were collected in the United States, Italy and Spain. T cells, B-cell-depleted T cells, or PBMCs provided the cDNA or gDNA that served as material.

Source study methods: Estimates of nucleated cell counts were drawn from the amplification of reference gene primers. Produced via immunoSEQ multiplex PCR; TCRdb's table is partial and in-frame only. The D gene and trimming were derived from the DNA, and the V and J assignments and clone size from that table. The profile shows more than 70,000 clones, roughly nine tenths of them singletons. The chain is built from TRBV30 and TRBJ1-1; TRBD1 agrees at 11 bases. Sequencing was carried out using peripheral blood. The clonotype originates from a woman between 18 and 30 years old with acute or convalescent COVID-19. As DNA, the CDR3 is TGTGCCTGTAACCGGGACAGGGGGTTAAAAGCTTTCTTT. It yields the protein CACNRDRGLKAFF.